Listed below are T cell receptor beta chains from one sample, sequenced in a study of blood T cells in healthy people across ages. Via MiXCR, TCRdb re-called the 5' RACE reads, giving one row per CDR3 protein. The table lists 1.5 million to 1.9 million distinct CDR3 sequences, 42% of them singletons. The sequenced sample was blood. All receptors come from a woman aged 18-29 years in good health. Both conserved end residues are part of each CDR3. Fields, in order: J gene, V gene, clone size, D gene, CDR3 protein, CDR3 DNA. D genes are given only for firm matches. A row's size may be missing; if present it is once, few, many or a size class.

j_call: TRBJ2-7; v_call: TRBV12-3/TRBV12-4; clone_size: NA; d_call: TRBD2; cdr3_aa: CASSLATGGTKYEQYF; cdr3_nt: TGTGCCAGCAGTTTAGCAACTGGCGGGACTAAATACGAGCAGTACTTC
j_call: TRBJ2-7; v_call: TRBV29-1; clone_size: NA; d_call: NA; cdr3_aa: CSVEDHSGSSYNKQYF; cdr3_nt: TGCAGCGTTGAAGATCATAGCGGAAGCTCCTACAATAAGCAGTACTTC
j_call: TRBJ1-5; v_call: TRBV2; clone_size: NA; d_call: TRBD1; cdr3_aa: CASRRQGADGPQHF; cdr3_nt: TGTGCCAGCAGACGCCAGGGGGCGGATGGGCCCCAGCATTTT
j_call: TRBJ2-1; v_call: TRBV20-1; clone_size: NA; d_call: TRBD2; cdr3_aa: CSARGKREGYNEQFF; cdr3_nt: TGCAGTGCTAGAGGAAAGCGGGAGGGGTACAATGAGCAGTTCTTC
j_call: TRBJ2-1; v_call: TRBV11-2; clone_size: NA; d_call: NA; cdr3_aa: CASSSDSWGEYNEQFF; cdr3_nt: TGTGCCAGCAGCTCAGACAGCTGGGGGGAATACAATGAGCAGTTCTTC
j_call: TRBJ1-4; v_call: TRBV4-3; clone_size: few; d_call: NA; cdr3_aa: CASSQDPTAFNEKLFF; cdr3_nt: TGCGCCAGCAGCCAAGATCCTACAGCCTTCAATGAAAAACTGTTTTTT
j_call: TRBJ2-2; v_call: TRBV20-1; clone_size: NA; d_call: NA; cdr3_aa: CSAGRLTGHTGELFF; cdr3_nt: TGCAGTGCTGGGAGACTCACCGGACACACCGGGGAGCTGTTTTTT
j_call: TRBJ1-4; v_call: TRBV7-9; clone_size: NA; d_call: TRBD1; cdr3_aa: CASSLRAGGAEFHEKLFF; cdr3_nt: TGTGCCAGCAGCTTAAGGGCAGGGGGCGCCGAATTCCATGAAAAACTGTTTTTT
j_call: TRBJ2-7; v_call: TRBV27; clone_size: few; d_call: NA; cdr3_aa: CASSLREVNSYEQYF; cdr3_nt: TGTGCCAGCAGTTTAAGGGAGGTCAACTCCTACGAGCAGTACTTC
j_call: TRBJ1-2; v_call: TRBV29-1; clone_size: few; d_call: NA; cdr3_aa: CSVYVNAGGDYGYTF; cdr3_nt: TGCAGCGTTTACGTGAACGCCGGGGGCGACTATGGCTACACCTTC
j_call: TRBJ2-3; v_call: TRBV29-1; clone_size: few; d_call: TRBD2; cdr3_aa: CSVLGGGGTDTQYF; cdr3_nt: TGCAGCGTTCTTGGCGGGGGGGGCACAGATACGCAGTATTTT
j_call: TRBJ2-7; v_call: TRBV11-1; clone_size: NA; d_call: NA; cdr3_aa: CASSFTRYEQYF; cdr3_nt: TGTGCCAGCAGCTTTACAAGATACGAGCAGTACTTC
j_call: TRBJ1-5; v_call: TRBV7-2; clone_size: few; d_call: NA; cdr3_aa: CASSLSWGYSNQPQHF; cdr3_nt: TGTGCCAGTAGCTTATCCTGGGGGTATAGCAATCAGCCCCAGCATTTT
j_call: TRBJ1-3; v_call: TRBV12-3/TRBV12-4; clone_size: NA; d_call: NA; cdr3_aa: CASNRGVRGNTIYF; cdr3_nt: TGTGCCAGCAATCGGGGGGTTAGAGGAAACACCATATATTTT
j_call: TRBJ1-2; v_call: TRBV7-9; clone_size: few; d_call: NA; cdr3_aa: CASSLSVYAGGDGYTF; cdr3_nt: TGTGCCAGCAGCTTGTCAGTGTACGCTGGGGGAGATGGCTACACCTTC
j_call: TRBJ2-6; v_call: TRBV7-3; clone_size: NA; d_call: NA; cdr3_aa: CASSTSRNNVLTF; cdr3_nt: TGTGCCAGCAGCACCTCCAGGAACAACGTCCTGACTTTC
j_call: TRBJ2-5; v_call: TRBV7-2; clone_size: many; d_call: NA; cdr3_aa: CASSLVGKETQYF; cdr3_nt: TGTGCCAGCAGCTTAGTCGGAAAAGAGACCCAGTACTTC
j_call: TRBJ1-2; v_call: TRBV28; clone_size: NA; d_call: NA; cdr3_aa: CASSSGRGTNYGYTF; cdr3_nt: TGTGCCAGCAGTTCCGGCCGCGGAACTAACTATGGCTACACCTTC
j_call: TRBJ1-1; v_call: TRBV6-1; clone_size: NA; d_call: TRBD1; cdr3_aa: CASSERGQNTEAFF; cdr3_nt: TGTGCCAGCAGTGAAAGGGGGCAGAACACTGAAGCTTTCTTT
j_call: TRBJ2-1; v_call: TRBV27; clone_size: few; d_call: NA; cdr3_aa: CASSLGGFQFF; cdr3_nt: TGTGCCAGCAGTTTAGGGGGGTTTCAGTTCTTC
j_call: TRBJ2-7; v_call: TRBV7-2; clone_size: few; d_call: TRBD2; cdr3_aa: CATSGGGAGYEQYF; cdr3_nt: TGTGCCACGAGTGGCGGGGGGGCAGGCTACGAGCAGTACTTC
j_call: TRBJ2-5; v_call: TRBV27; clone_size: NA; d_call: NA; cdr3_aa: CASSLSPGRGRQTQYF; cdr3_nt: TGTGCCAGCAGTTTATCGCCTGGCAGGGGCCGGCAGACCCAGTACTTC
j_call: TRBJ2-1; v_call: TRBV4-1; clone_size: NA; d_call: TRBD1; cdr3_aa: CASSQQGAPDNEQFF; cdr3_nt: TGCGCCAGCAGCCAACAGGGGGCGCCGGACAATGAGCAGTTCTTC
j_call: TRBJ2-3; v_call: TRBV29-1; clone_size: many; d_call: TRBD2; cdr3_aa: CSVVTSGRLNTQYF; cdr3_nt: TGCAGCGTGGTGACTAGCGGGAGGTTGAATACGCAGTATTTT
j_call: TRBJ2-5; v_call: TRBV28; clone_size: few; d_call: TRBD2; cdr3_aa: CASSLLGTSGDFEETQYF; cdr3_nt: TGTGCCAGCAGTTTATTGGGGACTAGCGGTGACTTTGAGGAGACCCAGTACTTC
j_call: TRBJ2-3; v_call: TRBV5-5; clone_size: NA; d_call: NA; cdr3_aa: CASRAQGADTQYF; cdr3_nt: TGTGCCAGCAGAGCCCAGGGCGCAGATACGCAGTATTTT
j_call: TRBJ2-1; v_call: TRBV6-1; clone_size: many; d_call: NA; cdr3_aa: CASSEASAEQFF; cdr3_nt: TGTGCCAGCAGTGAGGCTTCGGCTGAGCAGTTCTTC
j_call: TRBJ1-3; v_call: TRBV4-1; clone_size: NA; d_call: TRBD1; cdr3_aa: CASSQPSQGVGNTIYF; cdr3_nt: TGCGCCAGCAGCCAGCCATCACAGGGGGTTGGAAACACCATATATTTT
j_call: TRBJ2-6; v_call: TRBV29-1; clone_size: NA; d_call: NA; cdr3_aa: CSVVGTPSGANVLTF; cdr3_nt: TGCAGCGTTGTCGGGACACCCTCTGGGGCCAACGTCCTGACTTTC
j_call: TRBJ2-7; v_call: TRBV6-2/TRBV6-3; clone_size: few; d_call: TRBD1; cdr3_aa: CASRLGTGGYYEQYF; cdr3_nt: TGTGCCAGCAGACTCGGGACAGGGGGATACTACGAGCAGTACTTC
j_call: TRBJ2-5; v_call: TRBV7-9; clone_size: NA; d_call: TRBD2; cdr3_aa: CASTLTVSGGEETQYF; cdr3_nt: TGTGCCAGCACCCTGACGGTTAGCGGGGGGGAAGAGACCCAGTACTTC
j_call: TRBJ1-2; v_call: TRBV10-3; clone_size: NA; d_call: NA; cdr3_aa: CAISKSGTELYGYTF; cdr3_nt: TGTGCCATCAGTAAATCGGGGACGGAGCTTTATGGCTACACCTTC
j_call: TRBJ2-2; v_call: TRBV24-1; clone_size: few; d_call: NA; cdr3_aa: CATSEPQGDGTGELFF; cdr3_nt: TGTGCCACCAGTGAACCCCAGGGCGACGGCACCGGGGAGCTGTTTTTT
j_call: TRBJ1-5; v_call: TRBV20-1; clone_size: NA; d_call: NA; cdr3_aa: CSANVRGRSQPQHF; cdr3_nt: TGCAGTGCGAACGTACGGGGGCGCAGTCAGCCCCAGCATTTT
j_call: TRBJ1-1; v_call: TRBV29-1; clone_size: NA; d_call: NA; cdr3_aa: CSVEGRGLDTEAFF; cdr3_nt: TGCAGCGTCGAAGGCAGGGGACTGGACACTGAAGCTTTCTTT
j_call: TRBJ1-2; v_call: TRBV9; clone_size: many; d_call: TRBD1; cdr3_aa: CASGGQLGGYTF; cdr3_nt: TGTGCCAGCGGGGGACAGTTGGGTGGCTACACCTTC
j_call: TRBJ1-5; v_call: TRBV2; clone_size: NA; d_call: NA; cdr3_aa: CVSSVFRDSNQPQHF; cdr3_nt: TGTGTCAGCAGTGTGTTCCGGGACAGCAATCAGCCCCAGCATTTT
j_call: TRBJ2-1; v_call: TRBV10-2; clone_size: few; d_call: TRBD2; cdr3_aa: CASSELGGLAGNEQFF; cdr3_nt: TGCGCCAGCAGTGAGTTGGGGGGACTAGCGGGCAATGAGCAGTTCTTC
j_call: TRBJ1-4; v_call: TRBV7-2; clone_size: NA; d_call: NA; cdr3_aa: CASSFEPPPLNEKLFF; cdr3_nt: TGTGCCAGCAGCTTTGAGCCTCCTCCCCTTAACGAAAAACTGTTTTTT
j_call: TRBJ2-3; v_call: TRBV20-1; clone_size: many; d_call: NA; cdr3_aa: CSARPGTDTQYF; cdr3_nt: TGCAGTGCTAGACCCGGCACAGATACGCAGTATTTT
j_call: TRBJ1-2; v_call: TRBV4-1; clone_size: NA; d_call: NA; cdr3_aa: CASSQAGGGILPYGYTF; cdr3_nt: TGCGCCAGCAGCCAAGCCGGGGGAGGGATCCTCCCCTATGGCTACACCTTC
j_call: TRBJ1-1; v_call: TRBV6-1; clone_size: NA; d_call: NA; cdr3_aa: CASSAGPIEAFF; cdr3_nt: TGTGCCAGCAGCGCCGGGCCGATTGAAGCTTTCTTT
j_call: TRBJ2-7; v_call: TRBV28; clone_size: NA; d_call: TRBD2; cdr3_aa: CASKRGGIYEQYF; cdr3_nt: TGTGCCAGCAAACGCGGGGGAATCTACGAGCAGTACTTC
j_call: TRBJ1-4; v_call: TRBV5-1; clone_size: few; d_call: TRBD1; cdr3_aa: CASSFPGTGGKLFF; cdr3_nt: TGCGCCAGCAGCTTTCCCGGGACAGGAGGAAAACTGTTTTTT